This T cell receptor beta chain derives from a study of T cell responses to AZD1222 COVID-19 vaccine. Findings and limits, study-wide: Recipients of two AZD1222 doses showed rising Spike-specific TCR breadth and depth.

This CDR3 spans 13 amino acids. CDR1 LNHDA and CDR2 SQIVND come from the germline V gene (reference sequence). Trimming took off 8 bases at V and 2 bases at J, with 10 bases between the two ends. TCRdb keeps only in-frame clones here, not all; method: immunoSEQ multiplex PCR. This table has 100,000 to 150,000 clones, approximately 91% appearing once. Worth noting for this clone: Its antigen is not known.

Sample: peripheral blood, taken on day 0 of AZD1222 vaccination. This chain uses TRBV19 with TRBJ1-3; no firm D call. The receptor was isolated from an adult in good health. The CDR3 nucleotides are TGTGCCAGTGCTAGTCGTGCTGGAAACACCATATATTTT. This sequence encodes CASASRAGNTIYF.